What follows are 16 T cell receptor beta chains derived from one specimen sequenced in a study of T cells in Graves' hyperthyroidism and ophthalmopathy. TCR beta CDR3 regions were amplified from RNA. The HTBI primer set drove a first-round RT-PCR of the TCR CDR3. MiXCR, run by TCRdb on the multiplex PCR reads, gives a single entry per CDR3 protein. The sample records more than 350,000 distinct CDR3 sequences, more than 12% being singletons. Sequenced: blood. These receptors were collected from a woman aged 25 to 39 with Graves' ophthalmopathy.

This clonotype was found many times. The rearrangement links TRBV3-1 to TRBJ2-1, with D unclear. V dropped 5 bases and J dropped 8 bases, with 7 bases sitting between them. Germline loops: CDR1 LGHDT, CDR2 YNNKEL (reference sequence). The CDR3 runs 11 residues. In DNA form, the CDR3 reads TGTGCCAGCAGCTCCGGGCATGAGCAGTTCTTC. Protein sequence: CASSSGHEQFF.

Comments on this clonotype: With a much larger clone just one base away, this may be a read error. The chain links TRBV2 to TRBJ1-5; D call uncertain. There are 13 residues in the CDR3. Germline values: CDR1 SNHLY, CDR2 FYNNEI. The CDR3 DNA is TGTGCCAGCGCCACCGAGAGCAATCAGCCCCGGCATTTT. Residues: CASATESNQPRHF.

The V and J genes are TRBV5-6 and TRBJ2-1; possible D gene TRBD2, 7 bases. The CDR3 is made up of 16 amino acids. Germline lookup yields CDR1 SGHDT and CDR2 YYEEEE. V shed 1 base and J shed 11 bases, with 22 bases lying between them. The CDR3 DNA reads TGTGCCAGCAGCTTGCTAGGGGGGGGCCTTCCAAATCAGCAGTTCTTC. Its protein is CASSLLGGGLPNQQFF.

The genes are TRBV9 and TRBJ2-2; maybe TRBD1 (6 bases). The length of the CDR3 is 15 residues. Per the germline V gene, CDR1 is SGDLS and CDR2 is YYNGEE. The V gene lost 2 bases and the J gene lost 6 bases, with 14 bases spanning the gap. CDR3 protein: CASSVKAGDPGELFF. The CDR3 region has the DNA TGTGCCAGCAGCGTTAAGGCAGGGGATCCCGGGGAGCTGTTTTTT.

This clonotype has a count of ten or more. V usage is TRBV5-1 and J usage is TRBJ2-7; the D gene is possibly TRBD1 (7 bases). The CDR3 extends over 15 amino acids. V dropped 0 bases and J dropped 3 bases, with 13 bases sitting between them. The germline CDR1 and CDR2 sequences are SGHRS and YFSETQ. The CDR3: CASSLAGDSHYEQYF. The CDR3 DNA sequence: TGCGCCAGCAGCTTGGCGGGGGACAGCCACTACGAGCAGTACTTC.

This clonotype has more than one count but fewer than ten. A much larger clone lies one base from this, so it may be a read error. V gene TRBV28 combines with J gene TRBJ1-6; 8 bases are shared with TRBD1. The CDR3 has 13 amino acids. Germline V gene data show CDR1 as MDHEN and CDR2 as SYDVKM. CDR3 in amino acids: CAGRTGPVAPLHF. The CDR3, as DNA: TGTGCCGGCAGGACAGGGCCGGTAGCACCCCTCCACTTT.

This clonotype has at least ten counts. The chain couples TRBV2 to TRBJ1-2; the match to TRBD1 covers 7 bases. CDR3 size: 13 residues. J gave up 4 bases and V 9 bases, and 8 bases lay outside the gene matches. Germline CDR1 SNHLY, CDR2 FYNNEI. The CDR3 region is CASASGTAYGYTF. The CDR3, as DNA: TGTGCCAGTGCATCCGGGACAGCCTATGGCTACACCTTC. Using reference TRBV2 and TRBJ1-2 for the parts outside the CDR3, the full variable domain is EPEVTQTPSHQVTQMGQEVILRCVPISNHLYFYWYRQILGQKVEFLVSFYNNEISEKSEIFDDQFSVERPDGSNFTLKIRSTKLEDSAMYFCASASGTAYGYTFGSGTRLTVV.

This clonotype was counted many times. The chain links TRBV7-2 to TRBJ1-1; D gene ambiguous. Germline V gives CDR1 SGHTA, CDR2 FQGNSA. CDR3 size: 15 residues. Trimming took 1 base from V and 0 from J, leaving 9 bases between them. The DNA of the CDR3 is TGTGCCAGCAGCTTAGAGGCAGCCATGAACACTGAAGCTTTCTTT. Its protein product is CASSLEAAMNTEAFF.

This clonotype was detected many times. This chain uses TRBV5-4 with TRBJ2-5, with D uncertain. The CDR3 has 15 amino acids. The germline CDR1 and CDR2 sequences are SGHNT and YYREEE (reference sequence). V dropped 0 bases and J dropped 5 bases, with 14 bases sitting between them. The CDR3: CASSLDYSKGETQYF. The DNA of the CDR3 is TGTGCCAGCAGCTTGGATTATTCGAAAGGGGAGACCCAGTACTTC.

This rearrangement joins TRBV6-2 or TRBV6-3 to TRBJ1-6; 7 nucleotides line up with TRBD1. The CDR3 extends over 13 amino acids. J gave up 5 bases and V 8 bases, and 3 bases lay outside the gene matches. Germline CDR1 is MNHEY and CDR2 is SVGEGT. Here the CDR3 DNA reads TGTGCCAGCTCGGGACAGAATAATTCACCCCTCCACTTT. This encodes CASSGQNNSPLHF.

The sample holds many counts of this clonotype. The junction and the germline gene differ at one end; a read error may be behind it. The CDR3 DNA follows: TGTGCTAGCAGCCAACCCCCGGAACCGATGTATAATTCACCCCTCCACTTT. It encodes CASSQPPEPMYNSPLHF. The chain is built from TRBV7-7 and TRBJ1-6; D gene unclear. The CDR3 consists of 17 residues. Germline V gene lookup returns CDR1 SSHAT and CDR2 FNYEAQ (reference sequence).

This clonotype was picked up many times. The chain joins TRBV20-1 to TRBJ1-2; TRBD1 agrees at 7 bases. V trimming: 4 bases; J trimming: 0 bases; junction bases outside the gene matches: 5. CDR3 size: 14 residues. Germline CDR1 DFQATT, CDR2 SNEGSKA (reference sequence). The CDR3 spells CSATRQGPNYGYTF. The CDR3 DNA reads TGCAGTGCTACCAGACAGGGACCTAACTATGGCTACACCTTC.

The V and J genes are TRBV11-3 and TRBJ2-1; weak D call: TRBD2 (5 bases). Germline values: CDR1 SGHNT, CDR2 YENEEA. V lost 2 bases to trimming and J lost 5 bases, with 16 bases between them. CDR3 length equals 16 residues. CDR3 nucleotide sequence: TGTGCCAGCAGCTTAAGGTGGCCCCCGAGGGACAATGAGCAGTTCTTC. It specifies CASSLRWPPRDNEQFF.

This clonotype was seen a handful of times. The CDR3 loop reads CASSVGASGGTLRVGEQFF. The CDR3 DNA reads TGTGCCAGCAGCGTAGGCGCTAGCGGGGGGACCTTACGGGTAGGTGAGCAGTTCTTC. This sequence joins TRBV9 and TRBJ2-1; 11 bases fit TRBD2. This CDR3 spans 19 amino acids. V lost 0 bases, J lost 9 bases, and 17 bases stayed unmatched. Germline V gene data show CDR1 as SGDLS and CDR2 as YYNGEE.

This clonotype was recorded at least ten times. The chain couples TRBV20-1 to TRBJ1-1; weak D call: TRBD1 (5 bases). This CDR3 is 15 amino acids long. Germline lookup yields CDR1 DFQATT and CDR2 SNEGSKA (reference sequence). V dropped 1 base and J dropped 5 bases, with 17 bases sitting between them. CDR3 sequence: CSARVLVRAGTEAFF. CDR3 nucleotides: TGCAGTGCTAGAGTACTCGTCAGGGCGGGTACTGAAGCTTTCTTT.

This clonotype was recorded at least ten times. The chain recombines TRBV10-3 with TRBJ2-7, with TRBD1 identical over 11 bases. CDR3 length: 17 residues. With V trimmed by 3 bases and J by 5 bases, 12 bases remained unmatched. CDR1 and CDR2 (germline): ENHRY, SYGVKD. The CDR3 DNA is TGTGCCATCAGTGACCCCTCGACCGGGACAGGGGGAAACGAGCAGTACTTC. Residues: CAISDPSTGTGGNEQYF.